The entry that follows covers one T cell receptor (beta chain) sequence. Its antigen is undetermined. The data were taken from a study of cytomegalovirus exposure and HLA in healthy donors. 13 Jbeta primers and 60 Vbeta primers were used for the PCR. Clones were sequenced by immunoSEQ multiplex PCR, and TCRdb holds only the in-frame ones, with some missing. Its listing shows 150,000 to 200,000 clones. Overall study results and limits: Researchers catalogued approximately 160 TCR beta chains as cytomegalovirus-associated.

V was clipped by 2 bases and J by 5 bases, with 11 bases between them. CDR1 and CDR2 from the germline V gene are SGHDT and YYEEEE. CDR3 length equals 14 residues. The source is a woman between 18 and 30 years old in good health and CMV-seropositive. What was sequenced was PBMCs. The rearrangement links TRBV5-6 to TRBJ1-3; D is perhaps TRBD1 (6 bases). The CDR3 region is CASSFRTERNTIYF. CDR3 in DNA: TGTGCCAGCAGCTTTCGGACAGAGAGAAACACCATATATTTT.